These 2 T cell receptor beta chains were all obtained from the same sample, sequenced in a study of cytomegalovirus exposure and HLA in healthy donors. Use of 60 Vbeta and 13 Jbeta primers characterized the PCR. Sequencing used immunoSEQ multiplex PCR; TCRdb keeps in-frame clones, though not all of them. The sample holds 80,000 to 130,000 clones, 70% to 80% seen once. Sequencing was done on a sample of PBMCs. The source of these receptors is a woman aged 18-29 years in good health and CMV-seropositive.

Comments on this clone: Germline and junction disagree at one end, which may indicate a read error. CDR3 protein: CASTPRVGAPATF. CDR3 DNA sequence: TGTGCCAGCACCCCCCGGGTGGGGGCCCCTGCAACCTTC. The chain employs TRBV28 and TRBJ2-4, with D tentatively TRBD1 (6 bases). CDR1 MDHEN and CDR2 SYDVKM come from the germline V gene. The CDR3 runs to 13 residues.

This clone was counted a few times. V usage is TRBV6-1 and J usage is TRBJ1-3, with D possibly being TRBD1 (5 bases). Germline CDR1 reads MNHNS; CDR2 reads SASEGT. V was trimmed by 4 bases and J by 4 bases, leaving 11 bases between them. This CDR3 region has 14 residues. The DNA of the CDR3 is TGTGCCAGCAGTGGACCGACAGACGGAAACACCATATATTTT. As protein: CASSGPTDGNTIYF.